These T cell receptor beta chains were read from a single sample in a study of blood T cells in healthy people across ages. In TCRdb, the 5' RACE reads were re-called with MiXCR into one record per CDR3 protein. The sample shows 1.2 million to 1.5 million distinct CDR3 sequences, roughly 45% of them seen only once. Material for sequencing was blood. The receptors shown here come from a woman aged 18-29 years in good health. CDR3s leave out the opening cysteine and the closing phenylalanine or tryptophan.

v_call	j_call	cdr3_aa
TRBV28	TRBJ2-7	ASSRRDSSNEQY
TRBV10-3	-	AISDRGQGFFTYEQY
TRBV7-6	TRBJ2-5	ASSLEPPETLNFQETQY
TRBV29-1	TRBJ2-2	SVEDYRVTGELF
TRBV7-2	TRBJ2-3	ASSLGRGSDTQY
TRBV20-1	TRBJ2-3	SASQASGSGSLTDTQY
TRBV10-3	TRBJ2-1	AIGSRTMDNEQF
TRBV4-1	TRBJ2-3	ASSGDRDQSTDTQY
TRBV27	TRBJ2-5	ASSLTTGTGETQY
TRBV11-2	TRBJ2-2	ASSLGGQGAPGELF
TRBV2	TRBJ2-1	ASSEISGGNEQF
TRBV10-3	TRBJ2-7	AISENVKEQY
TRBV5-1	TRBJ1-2	ASSGEGKGYT
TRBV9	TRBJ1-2	ASSVDAYGYT
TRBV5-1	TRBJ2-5	ASSRASGTDQETQY
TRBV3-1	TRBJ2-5	ASSQDNGIQETQY
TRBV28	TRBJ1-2	ASSLSGRGNSYGYT
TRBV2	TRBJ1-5	ASNQGLGQPQH
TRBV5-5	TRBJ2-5	ASTKGQLQETQY
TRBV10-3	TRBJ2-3	AISESRTGQGINTDTQY
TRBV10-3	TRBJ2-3	AIRGGTSGGVDTQY
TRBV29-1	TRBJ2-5	SVDGKGRGETQY
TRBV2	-	ASGGGGGIDEQY
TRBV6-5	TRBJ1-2	ASSYSPTGAKNYGYT
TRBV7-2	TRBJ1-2	ASSLPEGFDRGVSYGYT
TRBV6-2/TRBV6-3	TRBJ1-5	ASNLRGQGNQPQH
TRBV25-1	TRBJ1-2	AGSNVRAVYGYT
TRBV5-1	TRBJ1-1	ASSLAILGVNTEAF
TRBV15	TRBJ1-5	ATSRAGDGGQPQH
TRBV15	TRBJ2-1	ATSSSGTYNEQF
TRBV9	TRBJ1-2	ASSVDLGGYT
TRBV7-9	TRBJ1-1	ASSTRIGVGTEAF
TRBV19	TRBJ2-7	ASSSNGLANYEQY
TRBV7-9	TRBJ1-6	ASSLTAGVQGYNSPLH
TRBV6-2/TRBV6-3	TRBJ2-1	ASRDYNEQF
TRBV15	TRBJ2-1	ATSRERGASYNEQF
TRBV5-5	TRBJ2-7	ASSLVASVAEQY
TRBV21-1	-	ASSKECQREGKSPYNEQY
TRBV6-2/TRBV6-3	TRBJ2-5	ASSYSRGSGGEQY
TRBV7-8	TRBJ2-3	ASSFDTGTDTQY
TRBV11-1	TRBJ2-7	ACRTSGGYEQY
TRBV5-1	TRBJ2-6	ASSPGTVGANVLT
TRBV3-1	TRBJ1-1	ASSPRRGKTEAF
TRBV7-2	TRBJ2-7	ASSLSVAGSILGGQY
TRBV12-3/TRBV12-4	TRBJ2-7	ASTLRGTYEQY
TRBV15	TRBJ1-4	ATSSAPPAWNEKLF